This TCR beta chain appears in the sequencing data of a study of radiotherapy plus CTLA-4 blockade in lung cancer. About the research overall: Disease control was seen in approximately 29% of patients, objective responses in roughly 17%.

This CDR3 has 15 amino acids. Germline CDR1 SGHRS, CDR2 YFSETQ. The trim removed 3 bases at V and 3 bases at J, leaving 4 bases unmatched. Data came from immunoSEQ multiplex PCR; TCRdb stores just in-frame clones and leaves some out. The table shows about 97,000 clones, with around 79% occurring only once. Concerning this clone itself: The antigen is unknown.

Study outcomes and limitations: Once radiotherapy plus ipilimumab had been given, TCR clones derived from tumor expanded in blood. With interferon-beta, early dynamics of blood T cell clones were reported to best predict response.

The study treated chemo-refractory metastatic non-small-cell lung cancer patients with focal radiation plus ipilimumab CTLA-4 blockade. The clonotype comes from a human donor with non-small cell lung cancer who had a partial response to radiotherapy plus ipilimumab. Some clones in this sample may be carry-over from other donors' samples. The chain links TRBV5-1 to TRBJ2-3; 10 nucleotides align to TRBD1. The input for sequencing was peripheral blood, taken from a patient treated with radiotherapy plus ipilimumab. The CDR3 reads CASSSRDRGTDTQYF. CDR3 in DNA: TGCGCCAGCAGCTCCCGGGACAGGGGTACAGATACGCAGTATTTT.